The source of this T cell receptor (beta chain) is a study of T cells in Graves' hyperthyroidism and ophthalmopathy. The study, taken as a whole, reports: Ophthalmopathy onset followed model prediction by a median roughly six months. Most thyroid clonotypes expanded above 0.001 were also detected in blood.

Points on this clonotype: Its antigen is still unknown.

Germline loops: CDR1 SGHVS, CDR2 FQNEAQ. This CDR3 is 16 amino acids long. V shed 3 bases and J 2 bases; nucleotides not matched to a gene: 4. The investigators amplified TCR beta CDR3 regions from RNA transcripts. Researchers ran a first-round RT-PCR on the TCR CDR3 using the HTBI primer set. TCRdb processed the multiplex PCR reads anew with MiXCR; each CDR3 protein has one entry. The sample has roughly 300,000 distinct CDR3 sequences, approximately 15% seen once. This TCR derives from a woman in her twenties or thirties with Graves' hyperthyroidism. The rearrangement links TRBV7-8 to TRBJ1-2; 12 bases are shared with TRBD1. Source material: blood. The CDR3 loop is CASSFGTGGLNYGYTF. In DNA, the CDR3 is TGTGCCAGCAGCTTCGGGACAGGGGGCTTGAACTATGGCTACACCTTC.